This T cell receptor (beta chain) comes out of a study of T cell responses to AZD1222 COVID-19 vaccine. Study conclusions and caveats: None of the repertoires were sampled until the peak T cell response had passed. Only 6 or 7 AZD1222 recipients tested seropositive at baseline. Reportedly, nearly half of unique spike TCRs recognized epitopes outside B.1.351/B.1.1.7 mutations.

Second-dose schedules of about 4 or about 12 weeks were combined. CDR3 size: 14 residues. CDR1 is LNHDA, CDR2 SQIVND, per germline (reference sequence). Trimming took off 3 bases at V and 2 bases at J, with 11 bases between the two ends. For this clone: What it recognizes is unknown.

Repertoires were generated with immunoSEQ multiplex PCR, while TCRdb's copy carries only in-frame clones and drops some. In the table there are fewer than 150,000 clones, 85% to 90% of which are singletons. The specimen comprised peripheral blood, sampled 28 days after the second AZD1222 dose. The chain joins TRBV19 to TRBJ2-7; a weak D match, TRBD1 (5 bases). The clonotype was recovered from an adult who received the AZD1222 COVID-19 vaccine. In DNA form, the CDR3 reads TGTGCCAGTAGTATCAGGGTTGATCCCTACGAGCAGTACTTC. Translation gives CASSIRVDPYEQYF.